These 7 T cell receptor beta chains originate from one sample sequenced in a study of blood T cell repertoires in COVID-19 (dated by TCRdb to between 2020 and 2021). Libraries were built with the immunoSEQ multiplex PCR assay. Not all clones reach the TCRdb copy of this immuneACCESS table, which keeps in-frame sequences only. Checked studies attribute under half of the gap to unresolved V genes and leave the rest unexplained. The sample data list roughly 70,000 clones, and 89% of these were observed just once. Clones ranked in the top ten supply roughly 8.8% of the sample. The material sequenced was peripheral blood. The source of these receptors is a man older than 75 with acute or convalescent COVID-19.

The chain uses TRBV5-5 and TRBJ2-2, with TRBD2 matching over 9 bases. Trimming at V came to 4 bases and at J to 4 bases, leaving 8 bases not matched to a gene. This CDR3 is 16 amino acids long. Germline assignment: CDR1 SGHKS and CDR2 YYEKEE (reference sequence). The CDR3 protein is CASSPIAGEVTGELFF. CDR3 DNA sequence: TGTGCCAGCAGCCCTATAGCGGGAGAGGTCACCGGGGAGCTGTTTTTT. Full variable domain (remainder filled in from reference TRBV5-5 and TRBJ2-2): DAGVTQSPTHLIKTRGQQVTLRCSPISGHKSVSWYQQVLGQGPQFIFQYYEKEERGRGNFPDRFSARQFPNYSSELNVNALLLGDSALYLCASSPIAGEVTGELFFGEGSRLTVL.

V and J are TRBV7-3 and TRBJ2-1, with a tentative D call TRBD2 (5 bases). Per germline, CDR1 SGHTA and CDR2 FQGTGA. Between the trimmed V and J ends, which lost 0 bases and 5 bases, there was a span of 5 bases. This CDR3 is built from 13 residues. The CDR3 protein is CASSLTLDNEQFF. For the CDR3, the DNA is TGTGCCAGCAGCTTAACACTAGACAATGAGCAGTTCTTC. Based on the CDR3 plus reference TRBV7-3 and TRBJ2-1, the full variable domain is GAGVSQTPSNKVTEKGKYVELRCDPISGHTALYWYRQSLGQGPEFLIYFQGTGAADDSGLPNDRFFAVRPEGSVSTLKIQRTERGDSAVYLCASSLTLDNEQFFGPGTRLTVL.

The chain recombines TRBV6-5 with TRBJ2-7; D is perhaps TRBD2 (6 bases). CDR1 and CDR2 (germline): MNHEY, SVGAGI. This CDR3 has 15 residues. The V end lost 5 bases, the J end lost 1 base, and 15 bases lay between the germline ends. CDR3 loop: CASSPGGTPSYEQYF. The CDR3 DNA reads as TGTGCCAGCAGTCCAGGCGGGACCCCGTCCTACGAGCAGTACTTC.

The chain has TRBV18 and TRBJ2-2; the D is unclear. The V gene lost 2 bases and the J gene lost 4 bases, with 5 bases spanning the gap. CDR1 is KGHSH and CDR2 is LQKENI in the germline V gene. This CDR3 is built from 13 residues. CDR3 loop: CASSPTITGELFF. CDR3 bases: TGTGCCAGCTCACCAACAATCACCGGGGAGCTGTTTTTT.

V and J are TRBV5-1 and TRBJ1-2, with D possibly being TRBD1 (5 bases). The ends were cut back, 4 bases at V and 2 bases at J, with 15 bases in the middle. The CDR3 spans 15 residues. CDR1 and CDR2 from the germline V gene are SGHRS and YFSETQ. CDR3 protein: CASSQTGGINYGYTF. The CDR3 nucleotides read TGCGCCAGCAGCCAGACGGGGGGGATCAACTATGGCTACACCTTC. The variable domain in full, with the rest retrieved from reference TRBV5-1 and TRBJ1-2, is KAGVTQTPRYLIKTRGQQVTLSCSPISGHRSVSWYQQTPGQGLQFLFEYFSETQRNKGNFPGRFSGRQFSNSRSEMNVSTLELGDSALYLCASSQTGGINYGYTFGSGTRLTVV.

This CDR3 reads CASTRWATEAFF. In DNA, the CDR3 is TGTGCCAGCACCCGGTGGGCCACTGAAGCTTTCTTT. This chain uses TRBV7-2 with TRBJ1-1; D unclear. This CDR3 spans 12 amino acids. V was pared by 7 bases and J by 4 bases, with 10 bases between. The germline V gene has CDR1 SGHTA and CDR2 FQGNSA.

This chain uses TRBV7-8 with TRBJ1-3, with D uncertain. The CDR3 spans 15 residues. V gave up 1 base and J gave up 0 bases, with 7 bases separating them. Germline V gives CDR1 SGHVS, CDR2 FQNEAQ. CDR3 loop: CASSLGTSSGNTIYF. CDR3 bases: TGTGCCAGCAGCTTAGGTACGAGCTCTGGAAACACCATATATTTT.